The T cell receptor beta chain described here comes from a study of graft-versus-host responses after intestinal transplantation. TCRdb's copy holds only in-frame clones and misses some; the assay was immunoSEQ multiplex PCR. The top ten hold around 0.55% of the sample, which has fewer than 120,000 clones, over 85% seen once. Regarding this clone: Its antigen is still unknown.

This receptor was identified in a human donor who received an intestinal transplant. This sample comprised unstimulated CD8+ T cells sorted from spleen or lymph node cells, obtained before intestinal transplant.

In nucleotides, the CDR3 is TGTGCCTGGGACGGTGGCTCCTACAATGAGCAGTTCTTC. Amino acids: CAWDGGSYNEQFF. This chain links TRBV30 with TRBJ2-1; D gene ambiguous. Germline V gene lookup returns CDR1 GTSNPN and CDR2 SVGIG (reference sequence). The CDR3 totals 13 residues. Trimming pared 5 bases from V and 0 bases from J, leaving 8 bases between.